Below, 5 T cell receptor beta chains from the same sample are listed, as sequenced in a study of OX40 agonist ivuxolimab in advanced cancers. Library creation used the immunoSEQ multiplex PCR assay. The clones in this table, taken by TCRdb from immuneACCESS, are in-frame only. Not every clone is retained; where verified, under half of the shortfall comes from an unresolved V gene, and the cause of the rest is unknown. A total of 45,000 or so clones appear in this sample, roughly 86% of them only once. Around 1% of the sample rests with the top ten. The material sequenced was CD4+ or CD8+ T cells sorted from blood, taken in a trial of the OX40 agonist ivuxolimab. All receptors come from an adult with an advanced solid tumor such as melanoma, head and neck, liver or kidney cancer.

This chain joins TRBV11-2 and TRBJ1-2, with no clear D. The CDR3 length is 13 residues. From germline, CDR1 is SGHAT and CDR2 FQNNGV. The V end lost 4 bases, the J end lost 5 bases, and 11 bases lay between the germline ends. This chain's CDR3 is CASSSRLVYGYTF. The CDR3 region has the DNA TGTGCCAGCAGCTCAAGGCTTGTTTATGGCTACACCTTC.

This clone was seen once. The chain recombines TRBV9 with TRBJ1-3, with 7 bases fitting TRBD1. Germline V gives CDR1 SGDLS, CDR2 YYNGEE. CDR3 length: 16 residues. V was clipped by 4 bases and J by 8 bases; unmatched bases: 15. The CDR3 protein is CASSTEGDRARDTIYF. The CDR3 region has the DNA TGTGCCAGCAGCACAGAGGGTGACAGGGCGAGGGACACCATATATTTT.

V and J are TRBV15 and TRBJ1-1; D uncertain. CDR3 size: 14 residues. Germline CDR1 reads LNHNV; CDR2 reads YYDKDF (reference sequence). V lost 1 base and J lost 0, with 6 bases in between. CDR3 bases: TGTGCCACCAGCAGAGGTCTGATGAACACTGAAGCTTTCTTT. Translating gives CATSRGLMNTEAFF.

This chain connects TRBV27 to TRBJ2-7; 9 nucleotides align to TRBD1. This CDR3 is built from 13 residues. With 6 bases clipped from V and 2 bases from J, the junction kept 2 bases outside the gene matches. Germline assignment: CDR1 MNHEY and CDR2 SMNVEV (reference sequence). The CDR3 sequence is CASRRQGAYEQYF. Written as DNA, the CDR3 is TGTGCCAGCAGGCGACAGGGGGCCTACGAGCAGTACTTC.

The rearrangement uses TRBV7-6 and TRBJ2-3; no reliable D call. This CDR3 has 13 residues. V was trimmed by 1 base and J by 1 base, leaving 3 bases between them. Germline V gives CDR1 SGHVS, CDR2 FNYEAQ. The CDR3 here is CASSLVRTDTQYF. The CDR3 DNA follows: TGTGCCAGCAGCTTAGTCCGCACAGATACGCAGTATTTT. The full variable domain, its missing parts supplied by reference TRBV7-6 and TRBJ2-3, is GAGVSQSPRYKVTKRGQDVALRCDPISGHVSLYWYRQALGQGPEFLTYFNYEAQQDKSGLPNDRFSAERPEGSISTLTIQRTEQRDSAMYRCASSLVRTDTQYFGPGTRLTVL.